What follows is one T cell receptor beta chain and its context. Its antigen is unidentified. The sample originates from a study of CD8 T cells in Susac syndrome. General study points: Susac syndrome CD4+ T cell repertoires showed no clonal expansion.

The CDR3 totals 14 residues. After removal of 0 bases from V and 7 bases from J, the junction contained 5 bases not matched to a gene. When the RNA was reverse transcribed, random hexamers were used with an input of about 0.45 to 1 ug. Amplification of TCR beta CDR3 spanned 54 Vbeta and 13 Jbeta via immunoSEQ multiplex PCR. TCRdb analysed the immunoSEQ multiplex PCR reads with MiXCR anew, one entry per CDR3 protein. This sample has 180,000 or so distinct CDR3 sequences, with about 94% found just once. This TCR was recovered from a human donor with Susac syndrome. The rearrangement links TRBV12-3 or TRBV12-4 to TRBJ1-1, with 7 bases matching TRBD1. Sequences were obtained from CD4+ T cells from PBMCs. The CDR3 loop reads CASSLADWTGEAFF. For the CDR3, the DNA is TGTGCCAGCAGTTTAGCGGACTGGACAGGTGAAGCTTTCTTT.